This TCR beta chain comes out of a study of T-cell memory formation after mild COVID-19. Study conclusions and caveats: SARS-CoV-2 specificity was not confirmed for second-wave clones peaking on day 37. The pre-infection memory compartment contained some responding clones, suggesting cross-reactive memory joined.

TCRdb passed the 5' RACE reads through MiXCR, listing each CDR3 protein once. The profile shows 150,000 to 200,000 distinct CDR3 sequences, around 10% of them singletons. A few counts support this clonotype. Its antigen is still unknown. The trim removed 5 bases at V and 4 bases at J, leaving 16 bases unmatched. This CDR3 spans 17 amino acids. The germline V gene has CDR1 MNHEY and CDR2 SVGAGI. This chain connects TRBV6-5 to TRBJ2-5; TRBD1 matches 7 bases. Specimen: PBMCs or a T cell subset sorted from them (not recorded which). The sequence derives from a young man who had mild COVID-19 (a few samples of this study predate the infection). Cell type and time point are not known. CDR3 residues: CASSPKDRRRDPETQYF. The CDR3 DNA reads as TGTGCCAGCAGTCCTAAGGACAGGCGAAGGGACCCAGAGACCCAGTACTTC.